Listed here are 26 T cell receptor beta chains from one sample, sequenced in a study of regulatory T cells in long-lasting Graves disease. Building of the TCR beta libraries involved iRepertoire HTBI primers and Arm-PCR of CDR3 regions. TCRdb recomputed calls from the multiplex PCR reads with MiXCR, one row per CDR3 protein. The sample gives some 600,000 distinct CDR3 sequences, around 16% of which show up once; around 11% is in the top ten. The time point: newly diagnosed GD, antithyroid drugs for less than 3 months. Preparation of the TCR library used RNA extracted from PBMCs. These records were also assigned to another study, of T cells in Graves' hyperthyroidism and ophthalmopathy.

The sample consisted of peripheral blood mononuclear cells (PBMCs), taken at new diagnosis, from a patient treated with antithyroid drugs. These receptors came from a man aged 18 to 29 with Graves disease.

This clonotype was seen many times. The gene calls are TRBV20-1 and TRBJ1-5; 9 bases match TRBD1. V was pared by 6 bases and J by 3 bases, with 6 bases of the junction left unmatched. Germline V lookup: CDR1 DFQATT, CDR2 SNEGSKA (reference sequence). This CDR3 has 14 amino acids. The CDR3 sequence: CSALGQGDNQPQHF. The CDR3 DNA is TGCAGTGCGTTGGGACAGGGTGACAATCAGCCCCAGCATTTT.

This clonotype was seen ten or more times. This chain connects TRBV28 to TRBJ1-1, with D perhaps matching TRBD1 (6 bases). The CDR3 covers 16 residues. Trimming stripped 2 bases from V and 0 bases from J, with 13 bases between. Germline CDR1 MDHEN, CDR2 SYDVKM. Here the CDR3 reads CASSLRRTELNTEAFF. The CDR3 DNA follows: TGTGCCAGCAGTTTAAGGAGGACAGAATTGAACACTGAAGCTTTCTTT.

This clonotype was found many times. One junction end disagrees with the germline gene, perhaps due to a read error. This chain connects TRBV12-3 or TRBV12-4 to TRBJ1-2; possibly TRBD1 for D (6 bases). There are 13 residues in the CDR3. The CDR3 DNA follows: TGTGCCAGCAGTTTAGCGCTTCAGGGACAAAAGGACTTC. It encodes CASSLALQGQKDF.

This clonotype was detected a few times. The CDR3 is CASSVRQGAGTQYF. The CDR3 DNA reads as TGTGCCAGCAGTGTCCGACAGGGGGCAGGGACCCAGTACTTC. The V gene is TRBV6-1, the J gene TRBJ2-3; 10 positions match TRBD1. The J call could be wrong; TRBJ2-5 is a better fit for the DNA end. CDR1 is MNHNS, CDR2 SASEGT, per germline. The CDR3 is made up of 14 amino acids.

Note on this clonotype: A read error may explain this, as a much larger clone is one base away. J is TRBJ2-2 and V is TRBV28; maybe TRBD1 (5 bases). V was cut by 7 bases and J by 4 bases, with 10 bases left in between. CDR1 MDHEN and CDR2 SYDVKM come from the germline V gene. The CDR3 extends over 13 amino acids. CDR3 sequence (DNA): TGTGCCAGCAAAGCAGGGCCCACCGGGGAGCTGTTTTTT. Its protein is CASKAGPTGELFF.

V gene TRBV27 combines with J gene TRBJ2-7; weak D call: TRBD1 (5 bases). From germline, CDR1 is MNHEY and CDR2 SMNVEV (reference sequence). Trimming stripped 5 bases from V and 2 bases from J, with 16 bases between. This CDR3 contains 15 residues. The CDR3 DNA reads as TGTGCCAGCAGTCCAGGGCAAGGGCTAACCTACGAGCAGTACTTC. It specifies CASSPGQGLTYEQYF.

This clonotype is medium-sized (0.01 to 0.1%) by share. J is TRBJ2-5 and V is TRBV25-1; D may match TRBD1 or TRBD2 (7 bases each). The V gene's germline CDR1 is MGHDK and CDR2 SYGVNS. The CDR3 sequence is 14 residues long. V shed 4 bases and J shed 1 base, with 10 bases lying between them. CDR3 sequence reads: CASSVRGGQETQYF. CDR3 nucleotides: TGTGCCAGCAGTGTCAGGGGGGGCCAAGAGACCCAGTACTTC. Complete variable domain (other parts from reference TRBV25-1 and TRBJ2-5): EADIYQTPRYLVIGTGKKITLECSQTMGHDKMYWYQQDPGMELHLIHYSYGVNSTEKGDLSSESTVSRIRTEHFPLTLESARPSHTSQYLCASSVRGGQETQYFGPGTRLLVL.

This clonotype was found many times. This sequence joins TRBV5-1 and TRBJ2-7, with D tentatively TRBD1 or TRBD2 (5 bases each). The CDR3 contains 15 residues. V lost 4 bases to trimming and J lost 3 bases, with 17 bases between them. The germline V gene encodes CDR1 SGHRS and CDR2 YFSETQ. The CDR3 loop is CASSQISGSVYEQYF. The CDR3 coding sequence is TGCGCCAGCAGCCAAATATCAGGGAGTGTCTACGAGCAGTACTTC.

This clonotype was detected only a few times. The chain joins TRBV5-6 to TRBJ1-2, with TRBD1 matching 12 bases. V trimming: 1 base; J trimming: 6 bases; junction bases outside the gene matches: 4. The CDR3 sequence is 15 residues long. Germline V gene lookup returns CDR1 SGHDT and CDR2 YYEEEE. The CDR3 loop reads CASSLRDRGPHGYTF. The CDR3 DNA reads TGTGCCAGCAGCTTGAGGGACAGGGGGCCCCATGGCTACACCTTC.

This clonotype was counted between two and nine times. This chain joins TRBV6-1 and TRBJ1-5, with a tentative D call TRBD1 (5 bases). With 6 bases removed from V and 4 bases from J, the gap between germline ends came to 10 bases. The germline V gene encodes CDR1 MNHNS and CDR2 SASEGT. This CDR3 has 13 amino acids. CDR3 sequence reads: CASSPRTNQPQHF. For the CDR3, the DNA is TGTGCCAGCAGCCCCAGGACAAATCAGCCCCAGCATTTT.

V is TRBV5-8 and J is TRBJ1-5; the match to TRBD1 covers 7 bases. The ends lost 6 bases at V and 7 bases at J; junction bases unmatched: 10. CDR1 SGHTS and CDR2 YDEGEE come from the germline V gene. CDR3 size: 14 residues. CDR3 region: CASNEGAMRQPQHF. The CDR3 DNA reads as TGTGCCAGCAATGAGGGGGCGATGCGCCAGCCCCAGCATTTT.

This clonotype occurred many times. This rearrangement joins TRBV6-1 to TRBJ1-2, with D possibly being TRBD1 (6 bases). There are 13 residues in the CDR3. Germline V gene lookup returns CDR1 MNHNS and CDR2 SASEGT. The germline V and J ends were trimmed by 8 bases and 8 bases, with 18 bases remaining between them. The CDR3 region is CASLLGSRGGYTF. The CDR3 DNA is TGTGCCAGCCTCCTCGGTTCGAGGGGGGGCTACACCTTC.

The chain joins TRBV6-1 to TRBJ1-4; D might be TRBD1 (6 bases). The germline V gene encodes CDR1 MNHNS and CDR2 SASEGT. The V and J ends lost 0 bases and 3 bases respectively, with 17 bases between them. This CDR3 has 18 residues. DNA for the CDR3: TGTGCCAGCAGTGAAGCGTTTAGCGGGGGCGCCGCTAATGAAAAACTGTTTTTT. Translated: CASSEAFSGGAANEKLFF.

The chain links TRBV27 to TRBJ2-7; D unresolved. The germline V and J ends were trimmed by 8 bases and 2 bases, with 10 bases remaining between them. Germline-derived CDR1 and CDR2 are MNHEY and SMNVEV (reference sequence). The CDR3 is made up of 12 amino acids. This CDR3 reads CASGTRTYEQYF. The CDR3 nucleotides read TGTGCCAGCGGTACACGGACCTACGAGCAGTACTTC.

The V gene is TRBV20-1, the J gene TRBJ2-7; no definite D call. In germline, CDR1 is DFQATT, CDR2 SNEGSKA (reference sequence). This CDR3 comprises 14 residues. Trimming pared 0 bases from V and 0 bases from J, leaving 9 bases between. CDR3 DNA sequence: TGCAGTGCTAGAGATATAGGTTACTCCTACGAGCAGTACTTC. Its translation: CSARDIGYSYEQYF.

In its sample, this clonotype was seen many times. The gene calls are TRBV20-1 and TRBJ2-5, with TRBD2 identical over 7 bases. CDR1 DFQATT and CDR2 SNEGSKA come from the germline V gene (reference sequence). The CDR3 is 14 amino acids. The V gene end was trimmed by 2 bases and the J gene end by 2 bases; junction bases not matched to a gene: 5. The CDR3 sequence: CSARKASGQETQYF. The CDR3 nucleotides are TGCAGTGCTAGAAAGGCTAGCGGACAAGAGACCCAGTACTTC.

CDR3 in amino acids: CATRDRVYEKLFF. The DNA for the CDR3 is TGTGCCACCCGGGACAGGGTCTACGAAAAACTGTTTTTT. The rearrangement links TRBV25-1 to TRBJ1-4, with 9 bases fitting TRBD1. V was clipped by 10 bases and J by 8 bases; unmatched bases: 8. CDR3 length: 13 residues. CDR1 MGHDK and CDR2 SYGVNS come from the germline V gene.

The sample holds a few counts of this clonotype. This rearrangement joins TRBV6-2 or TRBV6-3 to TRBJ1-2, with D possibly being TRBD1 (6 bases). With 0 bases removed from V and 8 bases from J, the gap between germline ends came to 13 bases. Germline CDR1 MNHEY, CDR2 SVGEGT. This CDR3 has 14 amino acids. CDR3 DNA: TGTGCCAGCAGTTACTCCGGGGGGGGCCACGGCTACACCTTC. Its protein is CASSYSGGGHGYTF.

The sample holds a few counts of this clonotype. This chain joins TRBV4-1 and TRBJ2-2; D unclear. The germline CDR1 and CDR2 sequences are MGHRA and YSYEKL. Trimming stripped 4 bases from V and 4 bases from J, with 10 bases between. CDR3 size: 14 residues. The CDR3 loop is CASSPGFTTGELFF. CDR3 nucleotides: TGCGCCAGCAGCCCCGGGTTCACCACCGGGGAGCTGTTTTTT.

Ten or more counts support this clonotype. CDR3 protein: CASSLATGGLAEAFF. CDR3 nucleotides: TGTGCCAGCAGTTTAGCGACAGGGGGATTGGCTGAAGCTTTCTTT. The chain combines TRBV12-3 or TRBV12-4 with TRBJ1-1, with TRBD1 matching over 9 bases. This CDR3 contains 15 residues. With 0 bases clipped from V and 6 bases from J, the junction kept 5 bases outside the gene matches.

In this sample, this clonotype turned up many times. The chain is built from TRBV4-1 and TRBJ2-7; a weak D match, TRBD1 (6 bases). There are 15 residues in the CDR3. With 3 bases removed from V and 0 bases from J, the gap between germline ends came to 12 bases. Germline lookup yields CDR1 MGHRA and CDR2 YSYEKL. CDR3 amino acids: CASSHDGTSSYEQYF. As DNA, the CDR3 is TGCGCCAGCAGCCACGACGGGACAAGCTCCTACGAGCAGTACTTC.

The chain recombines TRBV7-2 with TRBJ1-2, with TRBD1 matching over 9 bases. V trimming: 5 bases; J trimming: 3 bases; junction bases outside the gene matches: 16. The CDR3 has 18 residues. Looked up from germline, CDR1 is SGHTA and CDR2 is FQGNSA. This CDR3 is CASSRRERTGQGDYGYTF. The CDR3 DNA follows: TGTGCCAGCAGCAGACGGGAGCGGACGGGACAGGGAGACTATGGCTACACCTTC.

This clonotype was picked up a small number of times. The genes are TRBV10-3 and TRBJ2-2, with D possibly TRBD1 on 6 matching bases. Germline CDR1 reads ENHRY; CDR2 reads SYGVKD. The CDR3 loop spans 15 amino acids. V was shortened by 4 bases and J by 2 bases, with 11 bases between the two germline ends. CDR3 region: CAISGPQGNTGELFF. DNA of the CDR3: TGTGCCATCAGTGGCCCACAGGGTAACACCGGGGAGCTGTTTTTT.

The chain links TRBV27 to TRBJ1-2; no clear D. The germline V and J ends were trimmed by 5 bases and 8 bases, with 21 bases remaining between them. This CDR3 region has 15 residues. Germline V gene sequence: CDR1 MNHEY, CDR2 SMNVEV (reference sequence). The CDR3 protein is CASSPVDGHSGGYTF. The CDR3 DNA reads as TGTGCCAGCAGTCCCGTAGACGGTCACAGTGGGGGCTACACCTTC.

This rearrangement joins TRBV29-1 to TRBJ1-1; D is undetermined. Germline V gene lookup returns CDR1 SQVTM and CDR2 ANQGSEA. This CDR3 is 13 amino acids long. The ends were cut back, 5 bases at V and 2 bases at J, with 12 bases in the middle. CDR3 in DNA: TGCAGCGTTATAATATCGGAAAACACTGAAGCTTTCTTT. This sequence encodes CSVIISENTEAFF.

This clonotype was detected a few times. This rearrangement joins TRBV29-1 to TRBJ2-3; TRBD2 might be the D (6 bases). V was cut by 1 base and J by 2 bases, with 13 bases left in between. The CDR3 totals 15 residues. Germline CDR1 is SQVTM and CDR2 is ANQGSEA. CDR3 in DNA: TGCAGCGTTGAAGTAAGTAGCGGAGTCACAGATACGCAGTATTTT. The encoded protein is CSVEVSSGVTDTQYF.